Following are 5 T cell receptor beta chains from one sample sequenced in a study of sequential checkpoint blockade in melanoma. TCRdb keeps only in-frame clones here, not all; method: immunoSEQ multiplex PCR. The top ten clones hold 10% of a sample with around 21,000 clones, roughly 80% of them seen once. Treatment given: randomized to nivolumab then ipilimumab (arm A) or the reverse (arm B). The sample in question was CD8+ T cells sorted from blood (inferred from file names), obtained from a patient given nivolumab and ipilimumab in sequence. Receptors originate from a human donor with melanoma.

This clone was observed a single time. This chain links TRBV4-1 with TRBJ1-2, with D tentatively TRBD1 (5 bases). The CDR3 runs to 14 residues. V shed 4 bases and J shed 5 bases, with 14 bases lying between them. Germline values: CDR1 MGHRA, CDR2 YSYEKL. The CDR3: CASSLRTGGYGYTF. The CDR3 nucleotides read TGCGCCAGCAGCCTCAGGACTGGGGGGTATGGCTACACCTTC.

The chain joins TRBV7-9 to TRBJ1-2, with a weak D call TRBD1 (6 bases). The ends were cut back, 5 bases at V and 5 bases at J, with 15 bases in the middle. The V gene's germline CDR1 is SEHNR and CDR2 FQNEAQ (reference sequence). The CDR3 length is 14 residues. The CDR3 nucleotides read TGTGCCAGCAGCCCGCGAGGCCAGGGGTATGGCTACACCTTC. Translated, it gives CASSPRGQGYGYTF.

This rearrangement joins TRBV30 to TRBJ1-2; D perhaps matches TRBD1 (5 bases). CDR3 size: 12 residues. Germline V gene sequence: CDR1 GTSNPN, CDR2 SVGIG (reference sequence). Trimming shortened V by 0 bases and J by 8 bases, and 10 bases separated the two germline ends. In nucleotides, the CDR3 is TGTGCCTGGAGTGTAAAGGGGTACGGCTACACCTTC. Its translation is CAWSVKGYGYTF.

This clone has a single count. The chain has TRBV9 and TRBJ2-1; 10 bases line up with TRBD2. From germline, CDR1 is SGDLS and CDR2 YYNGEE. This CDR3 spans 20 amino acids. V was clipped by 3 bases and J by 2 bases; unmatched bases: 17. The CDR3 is CASSGAGASGRGGPYNEQFF. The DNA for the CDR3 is TGTGCCAGCAGCGGCGCGGGGGCTAGCGGGAGAGGGGGGCCCTACAATGAGCAGTTCTTC.

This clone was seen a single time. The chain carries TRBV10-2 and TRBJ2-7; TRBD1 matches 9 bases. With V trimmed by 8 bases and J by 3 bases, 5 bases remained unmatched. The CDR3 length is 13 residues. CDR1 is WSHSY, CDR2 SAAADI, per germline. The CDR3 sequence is CASRDRAYYEQYF. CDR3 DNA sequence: TGCGCCAGCCGGGACAGGGCCTACTACGAGCAGTACTTC.